The source of this TCR beta chain is a study of CD8 T cells in ankylosing spondylitis (dated by TCRdb to the late 2010s). Notes on the research overall: The study set out to find disease-linked TCR variants by profiling T cell receptor beta repertoires in ankylosing spondylitis patients and healthy donors. In total, the full study cohort was made up of about 110 healthy donors and more than 20 ankylosing spondylitis patients. Peripheral blood samples were taken, and synovial fluid was additionally collected from ankylosing spondylitis patients.

Study-wide findings and limitations: The disease-linked clones were reported to be significantly enriched in matched synovial fluid samples from ankylosing spondylitis patients. In peripheral blood, the disease-linked clones were found at relatively low frequencies and had a CD8+ phenotype. A TCR beta motif of 7 or 8 highly homologous amino acid variants appeared characteristic of blood from ankylosing spondylitis patients. Some TCR beta motif variants had previously been reported in synovial fluid and blood of reactive arthritis patients, which suggested common disease-initiation mechanisms.

A few counts support this clonotype. The target of this receptor is not known. No quality values exist for individual bases; no much larger clone is one base distant. The CDR3 contains 16 residues, cysteine and phenylalanine counted. Of all the DNA, just the CDR3 is kept, 48 bases in frame from base 1. The reads were generated on an Illumina HiSeq 2500. TCR beta libraries were prepared by quantitative 5'-RACE with molecular barcodes. The study's processing was this. Disease-linked TCR variants were identified with a new computational method built on a probabilistic model of VDJ rearrangement. TCRdb's own reprocessing of the public reads used fastp at Q25 and MiXCR and kept productive beta chains. Each CDR3 protein gets just one entry, which takes the most common genes and DNA from the rows behind it. These V and J calls are TCRdb output, not the study's own analysis. The sample profile shows roughly 700,000 distinct CDR3 sequences; roughly 20% of them were found once. The ten largest clones represent around 19% of the sample.

The chain is made from TRBV21-1 and TRBJ2-3; the DNA was not used to check the table's D call, TRBD2. TRBV21-1 is an annotated pseudogene. The sample was blood, either unsorted or a sorted T cell fraction (not recorded which). The clonotype originates from a male donor with ankylosing spondylitis. CDR3 sequence: CASSKAGRAGTDTQYF. The base sequence is TGTGCCAGCAGCAAAGCGGGCAGGGCCGGGACAGATACGCAGTATTTT.